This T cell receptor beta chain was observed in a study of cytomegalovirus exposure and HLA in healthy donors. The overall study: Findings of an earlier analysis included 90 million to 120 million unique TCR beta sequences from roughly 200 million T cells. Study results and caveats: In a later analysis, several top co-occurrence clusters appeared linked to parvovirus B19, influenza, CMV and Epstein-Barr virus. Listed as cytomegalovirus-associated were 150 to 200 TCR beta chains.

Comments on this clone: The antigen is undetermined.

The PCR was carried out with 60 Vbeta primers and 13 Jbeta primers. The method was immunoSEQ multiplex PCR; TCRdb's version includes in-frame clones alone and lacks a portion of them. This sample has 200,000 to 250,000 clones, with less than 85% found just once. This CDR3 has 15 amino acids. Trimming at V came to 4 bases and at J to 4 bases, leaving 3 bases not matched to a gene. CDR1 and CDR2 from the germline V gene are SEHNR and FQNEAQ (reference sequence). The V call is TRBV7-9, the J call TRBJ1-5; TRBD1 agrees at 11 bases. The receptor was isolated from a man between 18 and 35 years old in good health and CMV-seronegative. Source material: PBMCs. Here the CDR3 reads CASSWTGGGNQPQHF. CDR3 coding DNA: TGTGCCAGCAGCTGGACAGGGGGCGGAAATCAGCCCCAGCATTTT.